This T cell receptor beta chain originates from a study of shared clonotypes between healthy human individuals. In the study overall: Each donor contributed plates that comprised three CD4 naive, three CD4 memory, two CD8 naive and one CD8 memory.

The CDR3 is made up of 14 amino acids. Germline values: CDR1 KGHSH, CDR2 LQKENI. V was pared by 5 bases and J by 6 bases, with 17 bases between. Measured with immunoSEQ multiplex PCR; TCRdb has only the in-frame clones, and not every one. The data show a few million clones, with 90% to 96% seen just once and approximately 0.13% held by the top ten. This TCR was sampled from a young man in good health. What was sequenced was naive CD4+ T cells sorted from blood. Documented subset: CD45RA+ positively selected. The chain recombines TRBV18 with TRBJ2-7; unclear D gene. In DNA form, the CDR3 reads TGTGCCAGCTCAACAAGCCGTGAGCTTCGCGAGCAGTACTTC. It codes for CASSTSRELREQYF.